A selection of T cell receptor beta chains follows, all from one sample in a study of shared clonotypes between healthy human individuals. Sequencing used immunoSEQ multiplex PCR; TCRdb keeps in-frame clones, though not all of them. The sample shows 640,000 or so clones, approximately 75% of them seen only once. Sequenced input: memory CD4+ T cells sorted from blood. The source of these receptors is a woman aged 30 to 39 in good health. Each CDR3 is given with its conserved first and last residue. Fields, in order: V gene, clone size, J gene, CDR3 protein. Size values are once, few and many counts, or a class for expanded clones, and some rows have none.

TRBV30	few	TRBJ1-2	CAWTRPGQGAIGYGYTF
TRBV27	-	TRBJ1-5	CASSLGSGVGNQPQHF
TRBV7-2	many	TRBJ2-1	CASSPQGTRTRYNEQFF
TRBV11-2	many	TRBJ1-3	CASSLVSGFVGGDGNTIYF
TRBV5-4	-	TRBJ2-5	CASSLFGRDETQYF
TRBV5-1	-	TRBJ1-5	CASSLSPGSAQPQHF
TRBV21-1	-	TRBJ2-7	CASSKGPTGTDLYEQYF
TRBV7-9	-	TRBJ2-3	CASSLAGVGTDTQYF
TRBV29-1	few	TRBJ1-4	CSVADGRLFF
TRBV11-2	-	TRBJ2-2	CASRPPGLAGAGELFF
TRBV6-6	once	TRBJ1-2	CASSTPDSNYGYTF
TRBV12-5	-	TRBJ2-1	CASGLVSGGFNEQFF
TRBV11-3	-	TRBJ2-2	CASSLFAPPNTGELFF
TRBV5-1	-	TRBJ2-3	CASSLEVPGLARVTDTQYF
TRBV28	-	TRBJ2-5	CASSYLAGTGRRKTQYF
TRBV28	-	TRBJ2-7	CASTRDRAPYEQYF
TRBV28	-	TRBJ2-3	CAIYPGQGTGDTQYF
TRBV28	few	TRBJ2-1	CASRASVRLHIGEQFF
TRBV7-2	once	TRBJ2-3	CASSSPGTSLQGTQYF
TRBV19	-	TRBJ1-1	CASSTTGLMNTEAFF
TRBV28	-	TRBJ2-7	CASSPTGSSYEQYF
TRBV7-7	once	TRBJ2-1	CASSLTGHNEQFF
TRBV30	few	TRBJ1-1	CAWSVPYNTEAFF
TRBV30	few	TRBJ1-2	CAWGANGKSGYTF
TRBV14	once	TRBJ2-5	CASSQEGTAQETQYF
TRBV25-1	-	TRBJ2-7	CASSGTGSLSYEQYF
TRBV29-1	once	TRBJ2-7	CSVEAFHGVRNEQYF
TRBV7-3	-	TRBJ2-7	CASSNNRVAYEQYF
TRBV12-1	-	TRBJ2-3	CASSSTDTQYF
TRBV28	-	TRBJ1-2	CASSGVNGYTF
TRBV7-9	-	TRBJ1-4	CASSLNSGTNEKLFF
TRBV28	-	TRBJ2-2	CASSQGLAERTFNGELFF
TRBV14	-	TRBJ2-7	CASSQDSARPYEQYF
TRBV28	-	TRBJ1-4	CASGRGATNEELFF
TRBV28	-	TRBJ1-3	CASSLSPGVQGASGNTIYF